This T cell receptor (beta chain) was documented in a study of T cells in Graves' hyperthyroidism and ophthalmopathy. RNA transcripts yielded amplified TCR beta CDR3 regions. A set of HTBI primers served as the primers for a first-round RT-PCR of the TCR CDR3. One entry per CDR3 protein results from TCRdb running MiXCR on the multiplex PCR reads. The sample records some 550,000 distinct CDR3 sequences, more than 15% being singletons. J gave up 2 bases and V 0 bases, and 1 base lay outside the gene matches. The V gene's germline CDR1 is MNHEY and CDR2 SVGAGI. CDR3 size: 16 residues. It was uncontrolled infection, other autoimmune disease, pregnancy or lactation that excluded patients. From approximately 9.3 ml of fresh peripheral blood, PBMCs were isolated. A few counts support this clonotype.

Sequencing was performed on blood. The origin of this receptor is a woman aged 40 to 50 with Graves' ophthalmopathy. The V and J genes are TRBV6-5 and TRBJ2-7; 13 bases line up with TRBD2. The CDR3 DNA reads as TGTGCCAGCAGTTACTCGACTAGCGGGAGGCCCTACGAGCAGTACTTC. It encodes CASSYSTSGRPYEQYF.